A selection of T cell receptor beta chains follows, all from one sample in a study of cytomegalovirus exposure and HLA in healthy donors. The assay was immunoSEQ multiplex PCR, and TCRdb's table has in-frame clones only and misses some. The table lists around 130,000 clones, 75% to 90% of them singletons, with over 2% in the top ten. The specimen was PBMCs. The receptors here all came from a man under 40 in good health and CMV-seronegative. CDR3s include the opening cysteine and the closing phenylalanine or tryptophan. The D gene is left open where the match is weak. For some rows the clone size is stated as once, few or many, or as a class when expanded; others skip it.

J gene	clone size	D gene	V gene	CDR3 protein	CDR3 DNA
TRBJ2-7	once	TRBD1	TRBV6-4	CASSQTGGLGEQYF	TGTGCCAGCAGCCAGACAGGGGGCCTGGGCGAGCAGTACTTC
TRBJ2-3	once	TRBD2	TRBV9	CASSVGPGGLDSDTQYF	TGTGCCAGCAGCGTAGGGCCCGGGGGACTAGACTCAGATACGCAGTATTTT
TRBJ1-1	.	TRBD1	TRBV2	CASKDRVNTEAFF	TGTGCCAGCAAGGACAGGGTGAACACTGAAGCTTTCTTT
TRBJ2-2	.	.	TRBV7-2	CASSLAGAWTGELFF	TGTGCCAGCAGCTTAGCAGGGGCCTGGACCGGGGAGCTGTTTTTT
TRBJ1-1	once	.	TRBV5-5	CASSSQWGVTEAFF	TGTGCCAGCAGCTCCCAGTGGGGGGTCACTGAAGCTTTCTTT
TRBJ1-5	.	TRBD1	TRBV19	CASSRVGQVLNQPQHF	TGTGCCAGTAGTAGGGTCGGACAGGTTCTCAATCAGCCCCAGCATTTT
TRBJ2-3	.	TRBD1	TRBV9	CASSVGQGATDTQYF	TGTGCCAGCAGCGTGGGACAGGGGGCTACAGATACGCAGTATTTT
TRBJ2-1	.	TRBD2	TRBV14	CASSQTGLAFYNEQFF	TGTGCCAGCAGCCAGACAGGACTAGCTTTTTACAATGAGCAGTTCTTC
TRBJ1-4	.	.	TRBV7-9	CASSLVQAKGLFF	TGTGCCAGCAGCTTAGTTCAGGCGAAAGGACTGTTTTTT
TRBJ2-5	.	.	TRBV18	CASSPLLQETQYF	TGTGCCAGCTCACCACTACTTCAAGAGACCCAGTACTTC
TRBJ2-7	.	TRBD1	TRBV29-1	CSVWTGVTYEQYF	TGCAGCGTCTGGACAGGTGTGACCTACGAGCAGTACTTC
TRBJ2-1	once	TRBD1	TRBV5-1	CASSTQGQGFGNEQFF	TGCGCCAGCAGCACCCAGGGACAGGGGTTTGGCAATGAGCAGTTCTTC
TRBJ2-1	.	TRBD2	TRBV5-1	CASSRTSGNNEQFF	TGCGCCAGCAGCCGGACTAGCGGGAACAATGAGCAGTTCTTC
TRBJ1-5	.	TRBD1	TRBV5-6	CASSLSGTGGNQPQHF	TGTGCCAGCAGCTTGTCCGGGACAGGGGGTAATCAGCCCCAGCATTTT
TRBJ2-7	.	TRBD2	TRBV6-1	CASTLTSGGFAHSYF	TGTGCCAGCACCCTGACTAGCGGGGGCTTCGCGCATAGTTACTTC
TRBJ2-7	.	.	TRBV9	CASSVGVASYEQYF	TGTGCCAGCAGCGTAGGGGTGGCTAGCTACGAGCAGTACTTC
TRBJ2-7	.	.	TRBV5-1	CASSLSGTSYEQYF	TGCGCCAGCAGCTTGTCAGGTACTTCGTACGAGCAGTACTTC
TRBJ2-3	.	.	TRBV9	CASSVGGWSGTDTQYF	TGTGCCAGCAGCGTAGGAGGCTGGAGTGGCACAGATACGCAGTATTTT
TRBJ2-7	medium-sized	.	TRBV7-6	CASSSGPNYEQYF	TGTGCCAGCAGCTCAGGCCCGAACTACGAGCAGTACTTC
TRBJ2-3	.	.	TRBV28	CASSPEGRGDSTDTQYF	TGTGCCAGCAGCCCCGAGGGGCGGGGAGACTCCACGGATACGCAGTATTTT
TRBJ2-6	.	TRBD1	TRBV5-5	CASSTGQGSSGANVLTF	TGTGCCAGCAGCACGGGACAGGGCAGCTCTGGGGCCAACGTCCTGACTTTC
TRBJ2-7	.	.	TRBV6-5	CASSYSGLEQYF	TGTGCCAGCAGTTACTCGGGACTCGAGCAGTACTTC
TRBJ2-7	.	.	TRBV7-9	CASSSGDVDRSYEQYF	TGTGCCAGCAGCTCGGGTGATGTTGATAGATCCTACGAGCAGTACTTC
TRBJ1-6	.	TRBD1	TRBV2	CASSLGGTNSPLHF	TGTGCCAGCAGCCTAGGGGGCACTAATTCACCCCTCCACTTT
TRBJ2-4	.	TRBD1	TRBV4-3	CASSQDWLTGADIQYF	TGCGCCAGCAGCCAAGATTGGCTGACAGGGGCGGACATTCAGTACTTC
TRBJ2-3	.	TRBD2	TRBV5-1	CASSLGPLGRGGTDTQYF	TGCGCCAGCAGCTTGGGCCCCCTCGGGCGGGGGGGCACAGATACGCAGTATTTT
TRBJ2-5	few	TRBD1	TRBV7-7	CASSPRGRMETQYF	TGTGCCAGCAGCCCCAGGGGGCGAATGGAGACCCAGTACTTC
TRBJ2-1	.	.	TRBV5-1	CASSQVRRGQYNEQFF	TGCGCCAGCAGCCAAGTGCGGCGGGGACAGTACAATGAGCAGTTCTTC
TRBJ1-6	few	.	TRBV25-1	CASKEGYNSPLHF	TGTGCCAGCAAGGAGGGTTATAATTCACCCCTCCACTTT
TRBJ2-7	.	TRBD1	TRBV5-1	CASSLEGGSGYEQYF	TGCGCCAGCAGCTTGGAAGGGGGCTCAGGCTACGAGCAGTACTTC
TRBJ2-2	.	TRBD2	TRBV30	CAWSGLAGLNTGELFF	TGTGCCTGGAGTGGACTAGCGGGACTGAACACCGGGGAGCTGTTTTTT
TRBJ2-1	.	TRBD1	TRBV9	CASSESGTGLYEQFF	TGTGCCAGCAGCGAATCCGGGACAGGCCTCTATGAGCAGTTCTTC
TRBJ2-7	few	TRBD1	TRBV5-6	CASSGAGTGRQYF	TGTGCCAGCAGCGGTGCCGGGACAGGGAGGCAGTACTTC
TRBJ2-7	.	TRBD2	TRBV27	CASSLGAGGPLYF	TGTGCCAGCAGTTTAGGTGCGGGGGGCCCCCTGTACTTC
TRBJ2-1	.	TRBD2	TRBV5-4	CASSGLAGGPLAYNEQFF	TGTGCCAGCAGCGGACTAGCGGGGGGGCCGTTGGCCTACAATGAGCAGTTCTTC
TRBJ1-1	.	.	TRBV10-2	CASSEHPGNTEAFF	TGCGCCAGCAGTGAGCATCCAGGGAACACTGAAGCTTTCTTT
TRBJ1-2	.	.	TRBV6-5	CASSYRGRVEGGYTF	TGTGCCAGCAGTTACAGAGGTCGGGTAGAGGGTGGCTACACCTTC
TRBJ1-2	.	.	TRBV6-5	CASTPTPGGGYTF	TGTGCCAGCACACCTACGCCCGGAGGTGGCTACACCTTC